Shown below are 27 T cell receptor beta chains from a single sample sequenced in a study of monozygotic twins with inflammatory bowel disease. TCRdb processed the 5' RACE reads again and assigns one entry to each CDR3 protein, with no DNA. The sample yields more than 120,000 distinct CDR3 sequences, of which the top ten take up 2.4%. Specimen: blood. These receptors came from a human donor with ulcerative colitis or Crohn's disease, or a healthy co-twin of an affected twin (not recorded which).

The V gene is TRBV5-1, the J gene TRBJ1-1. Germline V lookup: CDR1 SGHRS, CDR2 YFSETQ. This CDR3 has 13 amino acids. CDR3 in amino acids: CASSQQSNTEAFF.

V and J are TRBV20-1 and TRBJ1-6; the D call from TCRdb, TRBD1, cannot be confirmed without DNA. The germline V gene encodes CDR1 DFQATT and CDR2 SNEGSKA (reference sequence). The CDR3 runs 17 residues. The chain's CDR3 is CSAHRDRAPLGNSPLHF.

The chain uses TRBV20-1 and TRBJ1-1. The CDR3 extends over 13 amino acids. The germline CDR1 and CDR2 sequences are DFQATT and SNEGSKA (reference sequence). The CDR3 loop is CSARRQGNTEAFF.

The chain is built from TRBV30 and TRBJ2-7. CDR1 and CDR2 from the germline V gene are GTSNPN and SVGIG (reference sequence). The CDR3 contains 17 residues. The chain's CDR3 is CAWSVPPYVEYYYEQYF.

This CDR3 reads CATTRRQMNTEAFF. The chain links TRBV15 to TRBJ1-1; TCRdb selects TRBD1, and the lack of DNA leaves this call unchecked. CDR1 is LNHNV, CDR2 YYDKDF, per germline (reference sequence). The CDR3 totals 14 residues.

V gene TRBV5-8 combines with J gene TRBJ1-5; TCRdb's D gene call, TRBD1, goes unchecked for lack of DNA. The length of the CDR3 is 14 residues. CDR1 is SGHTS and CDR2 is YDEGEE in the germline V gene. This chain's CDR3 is CASSLEQGKQPQHF.

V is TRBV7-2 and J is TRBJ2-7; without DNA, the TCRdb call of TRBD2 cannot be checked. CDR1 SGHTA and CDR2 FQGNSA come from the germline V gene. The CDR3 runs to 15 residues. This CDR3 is CASSQISGVSYEQYF.

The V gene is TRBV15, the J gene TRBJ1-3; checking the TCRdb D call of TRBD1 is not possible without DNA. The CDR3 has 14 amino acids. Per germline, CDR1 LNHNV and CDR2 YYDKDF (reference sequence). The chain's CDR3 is CATSGVGQGNTIYF.

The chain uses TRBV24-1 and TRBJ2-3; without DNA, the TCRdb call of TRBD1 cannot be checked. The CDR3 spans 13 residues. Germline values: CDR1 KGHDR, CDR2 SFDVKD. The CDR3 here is CATARGDSTTQYF.

The CDR3 spells CASSFHSQGGGYTF. This chain uses TRBV12-3 or TRBV12-4 with TRBJ1-2; TCRdb designates TRBD1, a call that cannot be tested without DNA. The CDR3 has 14 amino acids.

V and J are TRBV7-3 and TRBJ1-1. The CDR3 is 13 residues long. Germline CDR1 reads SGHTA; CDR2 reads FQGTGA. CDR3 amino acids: CASSVQANTEAFF.

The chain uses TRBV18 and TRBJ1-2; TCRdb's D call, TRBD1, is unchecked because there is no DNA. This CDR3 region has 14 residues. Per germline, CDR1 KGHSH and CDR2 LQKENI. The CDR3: CASSAGQGAVGYTF.

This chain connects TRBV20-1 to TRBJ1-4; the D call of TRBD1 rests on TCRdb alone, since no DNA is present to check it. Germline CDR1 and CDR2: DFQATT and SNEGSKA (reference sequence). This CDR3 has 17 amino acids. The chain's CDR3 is CSASRPGGGTSNEKLFF.

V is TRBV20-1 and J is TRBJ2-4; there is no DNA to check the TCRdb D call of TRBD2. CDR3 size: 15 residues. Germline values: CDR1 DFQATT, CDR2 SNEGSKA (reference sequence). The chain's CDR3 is CSARDFKFGGSIQYF.

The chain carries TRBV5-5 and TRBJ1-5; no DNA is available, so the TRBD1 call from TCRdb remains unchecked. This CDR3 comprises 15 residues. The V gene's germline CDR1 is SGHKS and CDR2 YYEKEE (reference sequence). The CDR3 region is CASSLEGPNNQPQHF.

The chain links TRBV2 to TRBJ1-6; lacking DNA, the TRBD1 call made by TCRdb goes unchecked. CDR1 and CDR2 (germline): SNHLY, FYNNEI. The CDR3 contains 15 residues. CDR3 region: CASSEGGQPPPPLHF. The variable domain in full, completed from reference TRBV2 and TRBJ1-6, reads EPEVTQTPSHQVTQMGQEVILRCVPISNHLYFYWYRQILGQKVEFLVSFYNNEISEKSEIFDDQFSVERPDGSNFTLKIRSTKLEDSAMYFCASSEGGQPPPPLHFGNGTRLTVT.

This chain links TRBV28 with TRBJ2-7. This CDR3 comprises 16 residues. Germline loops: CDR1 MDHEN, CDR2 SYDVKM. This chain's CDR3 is CASSPVGQKNSYEQYF.

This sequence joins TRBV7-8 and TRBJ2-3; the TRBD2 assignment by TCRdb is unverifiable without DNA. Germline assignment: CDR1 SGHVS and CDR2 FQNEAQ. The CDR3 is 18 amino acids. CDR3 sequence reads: CASSTRLAGAPSTDTQYF. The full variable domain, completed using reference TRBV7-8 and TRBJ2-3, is GAGVSQSPRYKVAKRGQDVALRCDPISGHVSLFWYQQALGQGPEFLTYFQNEAQLDKSGLPSDRFFAERPEGSVSTLKIQRTQQEDSAVYLCASSTRLAGAPSTDTQYFGPGTRLTVL.

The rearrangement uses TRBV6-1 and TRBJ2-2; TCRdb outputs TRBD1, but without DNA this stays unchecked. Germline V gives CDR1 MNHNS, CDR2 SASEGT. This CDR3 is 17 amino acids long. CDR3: CASREQGTQRNTGELFF.

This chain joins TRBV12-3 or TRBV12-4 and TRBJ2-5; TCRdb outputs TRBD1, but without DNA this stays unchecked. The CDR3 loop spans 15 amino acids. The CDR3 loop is CASSYDDSRFETQYF.

The CDR3 loop reads CASRESGRKSYEQYF. V and J are TRBV10-2 and TRBJ2-7; TCRdb selects TRBD1, and the lack of DNA leaves this call unchecked. This CDR3 comprises 15 residues. Germline V lookup: CDR1 WSHSY, CDR2 SAAADI.

The CDR3 spells CASSDTNWITGELFF. This chain connects TRBV27 to TRBJ2-2. The CDR3 loop spans 15 amino acids. In germline, CDR1 is MNHEY, CDR2 SMNVEV (reference sequence).

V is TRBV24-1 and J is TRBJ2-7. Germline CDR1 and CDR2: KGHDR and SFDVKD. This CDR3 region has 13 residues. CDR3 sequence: CATSVGSSYEQYF.

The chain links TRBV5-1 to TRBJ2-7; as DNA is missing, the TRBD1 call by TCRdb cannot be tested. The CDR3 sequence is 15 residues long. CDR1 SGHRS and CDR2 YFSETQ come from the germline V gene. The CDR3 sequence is CASSLGQGILYEQYF.

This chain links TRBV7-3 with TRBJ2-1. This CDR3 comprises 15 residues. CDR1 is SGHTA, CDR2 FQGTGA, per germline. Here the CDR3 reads CASSASGGSYNEQFF.

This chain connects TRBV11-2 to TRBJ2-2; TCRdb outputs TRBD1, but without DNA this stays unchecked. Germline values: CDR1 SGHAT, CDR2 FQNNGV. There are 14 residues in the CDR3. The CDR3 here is CASSPGYTTGELFF.

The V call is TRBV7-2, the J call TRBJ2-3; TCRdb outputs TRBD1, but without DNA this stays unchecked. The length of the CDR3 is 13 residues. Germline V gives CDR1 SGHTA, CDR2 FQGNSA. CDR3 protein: CASSSAGAGTQYF.